The sequence of this T cell receptor beta chain was determined in a study of T cell clonotyping in hematopoietic cell transplantation. General observations from the study: Graft donor and pretransplant recipient Inverse Simpson Index values predicted broader posttransplant TCR diversity. Cells were unsorted, so CD4 and CD8 contributions were not separated. Recipient TCR diversity dropped after transplant; expanded clonotypes rose from day 30 to 180. At the given depth, recipient repertoires were over 97% de novo clonotypes.

The method was immunoSEQ multiplex PCR; TCRdb's version includes in-frame clones alone and lacks a portion of them. The table shows more than 15,000 clones, with about nine tenths occurring only once. Of note for this clone: The antigen remains unidentified.

Germline lookup yields CDR1 GTSNPN and CDR2 SVGIG (reference sequence). The CDR3 covers 15 residues. V lost 5 bases to trimming and J lost 0 bases, with 14 bases between them. V gene TRBV30 combines with J gene TRBJ2-1, with D unresolved. This clonotype was sampled from a man aged 35 to 55 in good health. Some clones in this sample may be carry-over from other donors' samples. Material for sequencing was peripheral blood mononuclear cells. This CDR3 is CAWENKLTSYNEQFF. The CDR3, as DNA: TGTGCCTGGGAGAATAAGCTGACCTCCTACAATGAGCAGTTCTTC.